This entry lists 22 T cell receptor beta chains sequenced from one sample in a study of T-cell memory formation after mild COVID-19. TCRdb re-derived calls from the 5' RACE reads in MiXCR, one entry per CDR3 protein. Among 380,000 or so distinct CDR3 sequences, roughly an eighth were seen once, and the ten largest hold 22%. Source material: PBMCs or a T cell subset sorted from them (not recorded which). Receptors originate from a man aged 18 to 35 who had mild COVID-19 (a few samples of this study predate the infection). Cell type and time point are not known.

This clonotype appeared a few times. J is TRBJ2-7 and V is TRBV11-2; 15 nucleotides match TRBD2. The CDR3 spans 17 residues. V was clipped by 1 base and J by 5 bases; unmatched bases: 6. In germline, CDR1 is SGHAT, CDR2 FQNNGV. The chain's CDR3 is CASSLGTSGRAVHEQYF. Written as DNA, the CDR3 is TGTGCCAGCAGCTTAGGGACTAGCGGGAGGGCCGTCCACGAGCAGTACTTC.

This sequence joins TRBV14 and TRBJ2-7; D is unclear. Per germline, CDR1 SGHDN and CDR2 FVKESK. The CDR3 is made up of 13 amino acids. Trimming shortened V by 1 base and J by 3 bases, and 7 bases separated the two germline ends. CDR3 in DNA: TGTGCCAGCAGCCAAGTGGGCGGCTACGAGCAGTACGTC. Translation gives CASSQVGGYEQYV.

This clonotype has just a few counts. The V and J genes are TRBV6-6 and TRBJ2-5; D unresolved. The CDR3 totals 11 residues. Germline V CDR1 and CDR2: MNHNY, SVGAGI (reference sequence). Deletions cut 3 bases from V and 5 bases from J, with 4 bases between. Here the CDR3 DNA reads TGTGCCAGCAGTTATATCGAGACCCAGTACTTC. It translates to CASSYIETQYF.

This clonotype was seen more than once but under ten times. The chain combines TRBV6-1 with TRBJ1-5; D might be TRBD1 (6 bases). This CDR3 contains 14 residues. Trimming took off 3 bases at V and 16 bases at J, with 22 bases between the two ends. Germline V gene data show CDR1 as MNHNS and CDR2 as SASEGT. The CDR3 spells CASSDLQGLDGRHF. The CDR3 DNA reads TGTGCCAGCAGTGATTTACAGGGCCTAGATGGTAGACATTTT.

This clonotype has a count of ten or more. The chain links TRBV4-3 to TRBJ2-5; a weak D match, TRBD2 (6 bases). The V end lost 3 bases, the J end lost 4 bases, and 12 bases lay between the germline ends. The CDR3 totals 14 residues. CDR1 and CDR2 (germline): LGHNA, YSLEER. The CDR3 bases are TGCGCCAGCAGCCACGGCGGGATATCAGAGACCCAGTACTTC. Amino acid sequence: CASSHGGISETQYF.

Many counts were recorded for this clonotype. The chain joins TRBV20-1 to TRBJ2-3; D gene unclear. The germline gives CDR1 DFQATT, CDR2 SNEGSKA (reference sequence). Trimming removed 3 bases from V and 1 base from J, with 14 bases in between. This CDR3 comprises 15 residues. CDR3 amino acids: CSASGVGSGTDTQYF. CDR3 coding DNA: TGCAGTGCTAGTGGGGTAGGGTCCGGCACAGATACGCAGTATTTT.

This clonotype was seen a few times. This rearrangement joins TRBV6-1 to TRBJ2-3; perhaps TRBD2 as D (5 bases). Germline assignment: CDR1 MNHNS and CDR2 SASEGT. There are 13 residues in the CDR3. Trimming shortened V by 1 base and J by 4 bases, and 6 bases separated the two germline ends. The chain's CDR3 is CASSEVGADTQYF. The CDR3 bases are TGTGCCAGCAGTGAAGTGGGAGCAGATACGCAGTATTTT.

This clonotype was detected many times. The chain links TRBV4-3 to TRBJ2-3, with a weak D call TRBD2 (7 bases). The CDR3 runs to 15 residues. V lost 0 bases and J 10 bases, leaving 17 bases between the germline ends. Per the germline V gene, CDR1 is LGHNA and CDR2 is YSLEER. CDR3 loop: CASSQDNMGGPAQYF. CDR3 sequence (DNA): TGCGCCAGCAGCCAAGATAATATGGGGGGGCCAGCGCAGTATTTT.

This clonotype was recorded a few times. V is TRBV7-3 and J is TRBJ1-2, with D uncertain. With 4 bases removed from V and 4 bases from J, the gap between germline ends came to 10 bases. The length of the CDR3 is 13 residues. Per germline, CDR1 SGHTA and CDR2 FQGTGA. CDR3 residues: CASSSTSGYGYTF. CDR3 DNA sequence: TGTGCCAGCAGCTCGACATCTGGCTATGGCTACACCTTC.

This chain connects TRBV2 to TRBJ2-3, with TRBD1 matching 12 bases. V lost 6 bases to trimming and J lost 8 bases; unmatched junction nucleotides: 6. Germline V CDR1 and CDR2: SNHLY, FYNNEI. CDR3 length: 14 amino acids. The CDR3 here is CASRRDRGPGTQYF. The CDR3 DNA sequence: TGTGCCAGCAGAAGGGACAGGGGGCCAGGTACGCAGTATTTT.

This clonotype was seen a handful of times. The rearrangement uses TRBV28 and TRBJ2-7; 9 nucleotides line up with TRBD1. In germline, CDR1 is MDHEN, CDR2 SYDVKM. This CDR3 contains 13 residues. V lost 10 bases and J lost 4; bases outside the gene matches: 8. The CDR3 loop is CATTGGRGYEQYV. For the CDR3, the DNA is TGTGCCACTACAGGGGGCAGGGGATACGAGCAGTACGTC.

This CDR3 reads CASSLLTEQFF. CDR3 sequence (DNA): TGTGCCAGCAGCTTGTTAACTGAGCAGTTCTTC. The chain joins TRBV5-4 to TRBJ2-1; no firm D call. V was shortened by 1 base and J by 9 bases, with 5 bases between the two germline ends. The CDR3 spans 11 residues. CDR1 and CDR2 (germline): SGHNT, YYREEE (reference sequence).

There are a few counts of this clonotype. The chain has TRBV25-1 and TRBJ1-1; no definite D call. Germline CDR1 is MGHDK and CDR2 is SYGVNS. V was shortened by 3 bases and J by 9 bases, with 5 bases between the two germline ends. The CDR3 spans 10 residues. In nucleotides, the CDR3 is TGTGCCAGCAGTGACGTACAAGCTTTCTTT. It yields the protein CASSDVQAFF.

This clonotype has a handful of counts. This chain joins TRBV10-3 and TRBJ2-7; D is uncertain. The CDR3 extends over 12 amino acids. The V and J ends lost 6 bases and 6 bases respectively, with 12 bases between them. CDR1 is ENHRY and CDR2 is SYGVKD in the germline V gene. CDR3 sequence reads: CAIRGSYPEQYV. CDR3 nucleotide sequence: TGTGCCATCAGGGGGTCTTACCCCGAGCAGTACGTC.

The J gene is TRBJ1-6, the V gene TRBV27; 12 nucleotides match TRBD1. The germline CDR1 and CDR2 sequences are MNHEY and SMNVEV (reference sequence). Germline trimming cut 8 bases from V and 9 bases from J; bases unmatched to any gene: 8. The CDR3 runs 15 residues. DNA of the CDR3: TGTGCCAGCCGTGGGACAGGGGGCTCGGGTTCACCCCTCCACTTT. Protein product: CASRGTGGSGSPLHF.

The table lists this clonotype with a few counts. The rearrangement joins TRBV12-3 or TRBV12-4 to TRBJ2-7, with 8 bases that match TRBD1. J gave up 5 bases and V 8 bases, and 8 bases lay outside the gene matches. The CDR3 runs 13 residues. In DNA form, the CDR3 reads TGTGCCAGCCCAGGACAGGGCGAAGACGAGCAGTACTTC. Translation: CASPGQGEDEQYF.

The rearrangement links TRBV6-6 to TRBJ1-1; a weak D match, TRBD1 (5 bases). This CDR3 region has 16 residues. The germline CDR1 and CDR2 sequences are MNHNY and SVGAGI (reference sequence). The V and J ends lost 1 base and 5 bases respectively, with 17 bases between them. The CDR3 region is CASSYWGMAPGTEAFF. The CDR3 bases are TGTGCCAGCAGTTACTGGGGCATGGCACCTGGAACTGAAGCTTTCTTT.

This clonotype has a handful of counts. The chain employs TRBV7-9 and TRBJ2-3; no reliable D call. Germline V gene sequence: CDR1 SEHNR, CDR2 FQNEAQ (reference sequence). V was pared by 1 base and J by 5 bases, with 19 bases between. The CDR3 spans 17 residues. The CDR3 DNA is TGTGCCAGCAGCTTAGTGGGCTTCGAAGCGAACGAAGATACGCAGTATTTT. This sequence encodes CASSLVGFEANEDTQYF.

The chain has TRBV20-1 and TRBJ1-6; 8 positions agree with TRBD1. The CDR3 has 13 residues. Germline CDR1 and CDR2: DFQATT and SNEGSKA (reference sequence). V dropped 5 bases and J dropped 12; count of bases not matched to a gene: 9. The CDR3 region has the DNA TGCAGTGCTGGACGGGACAGGACTCAACCCCTCCACTTT. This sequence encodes CSAGRDRTQPLHF.

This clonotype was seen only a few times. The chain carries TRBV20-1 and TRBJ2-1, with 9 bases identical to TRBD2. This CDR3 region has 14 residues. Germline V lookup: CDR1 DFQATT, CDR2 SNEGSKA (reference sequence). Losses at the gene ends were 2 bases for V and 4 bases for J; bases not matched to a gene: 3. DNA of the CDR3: TGCAGTGCTAGACACAGCGGGGGGTACAATGAGCAGTTCTTC. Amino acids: CSARHSGGYNEQFF.

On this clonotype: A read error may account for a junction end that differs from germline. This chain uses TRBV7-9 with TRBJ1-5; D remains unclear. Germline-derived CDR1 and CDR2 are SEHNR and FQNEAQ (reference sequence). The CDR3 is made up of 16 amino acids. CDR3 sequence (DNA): TGTGCCAGCAGCTTAGGGGCAGAGGGCGGCAAGCAGCCCCAGCATTTT. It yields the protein CASSLGAEGGKQPQHF.

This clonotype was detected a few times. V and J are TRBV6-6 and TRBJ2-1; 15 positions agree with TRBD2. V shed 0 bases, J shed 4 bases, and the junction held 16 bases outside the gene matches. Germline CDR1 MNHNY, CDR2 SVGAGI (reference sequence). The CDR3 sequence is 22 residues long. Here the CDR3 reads CASSYSNSAAGLAGGLYNEQFF. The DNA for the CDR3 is TGTGCCAGCAGTTACTCGAATTCTGCGGCGGGACTAGCGGGGGGATTGTACAATGAGCAGTTCTTC.